These 13 T cell receptor beta chains were all obtained from the same sample, sequenced in a study of T cell changes during pregnancy in multiple sclerosis. Profiled with immunoSEQ multiplex PCR; TCRdb holds only in-frame clones, not every one. This table holds around 45,000 clones, 75% to 95% found once. Source: CD4+ T cells from peripheral blood mononuclear cells, taken in the second trimester of pregnancy. Receptor source: a female donor in good health, enrolled as a control in a pregnancy study.

This rearrangement joins TRBV19 to TRBJ2-7, with 9 bases matching TRBD1. Germline CDR1 is LNHDA and CDR2 is SQIVND (reference sequence). The CDR3 loop spans 16 amino acids. The junction had 10 bases not matched to a gene; V was cut back by 5 bases and J by 2 bases. In nucleotides, the CDR3 is TGTGCCAGTAGTCATATTCCGGGACAGGGCCCCTACGAGCAGTACTTC. Its protein product is CASSHIPGQGPYEQYF. Using reference TRBV19 and TRBJ2-7 for the parts outside the CDR3, the full variable domain is DGGITQSPKYLFRKEGQNVTLSCEQNLNHDAMYWYRQDPGQGLRLIYYSQIVNDFQKGDIAEGYSVSREKKESFPLTVTSAQKNPTAFYLCASSHIPGQGPYEQYFGPGTRLTVT.

The V and J genes are TRBV5-8 and TRBJ2-7; 10 bases agree with TRBD1. The CDR3 spans 17 residues. The germline gives CDR1 SGHTS, CDR2 YDEGEE. V was clipped by 2 bases and J by 0 bases; unmatched bases: 8. CDR3 protein: CASSFDRGPGSSYEQYF. The CDR3 DNA reads as TGTGCCAGCAGCTTTGACAGGGGGCCGGGGAGCTCCTACGAGCAGTACTTC.

This chain uses TRBV7-3 with TRBJ1-1; the D is unclear. V lost 3 bases to trimming and J lost 2 bases, with 7 bases between them. The germline V gene has CDR1 SGHTA and CDR2 FQGTGA. The CDR3 has 13 amino acids. CDR3: CASSFNKNTEAFF. CDR3 in DNA: TGTGCCAGCAGCTTTAACAAAAACACTGAAGCTTTCTTT.

This clone showed up just once. The J gene is TRBJ1-3, the V gene TRBV19; D is uncertain. The CDR3 totals 16 residues. Trimming took 10 bases from V and 0 from J, leaving 19 bases between them. Germline lookup yields CDR1 LNHDA and CDR2 SQIVND (reference sequence). The CDR3 loop is CATSPRGLSSGNTIYF. The CDR3 DNA sequence: TGTGCCACCTCCCCGCGCGGGCTCAGCTCTGGAAACACCATATATTTT.

The chain combines TRBV27 with TRBJ2-2, with TRBD1 matching over 8 bases. This CDR3 region has 16 residues. J was trimmed by 3 bases and V by 7 bases; bases with no gene match: 10. CDR1 and CDR2 (germline): MNHEY, SMNVEV (reference sequence). The CDR3 here is CASTLWGTGHTGELFF. CDR3 DNA sequence: TGTGCCAGCACCCTTTGGGGGACAGGCCACACCGGGGAGCTGTTTTTT.

The V call is TRBV14, the J call TRBJ1-5; no clear D. In germline, CDR1 is SGHDN, CDR2 FVKESK. The CDR3 consists of 17 residues. Deletions cut 5 bases from V and 0 bases from J, with 17 bases between. CDR3 sequence reads: CASSSSYAAVSNQPQHF. Here the CDR3 DNA reads TGTGCCAGCAGCTCATCCTACGCGGCAGTTAGCAATCAGCCCCAGCATTTT.

The chain uses TRBV27 and TRBJ2-3; TRBD2 is a possible D gene (6 bases). Germline values: CDR1 MNHEY, CDR2 SMNVEV (reference sequence). The CDR3 length is 16 residues. V was shortened by 0 bases and J by 3 bases, with 13 bases between the two germline ends. The CDR3: CASSLSETRGTDTQYF. Here the CDR3 DNA reads TGTGCCAGCAGTTTATCCGAGACTAGAGGGACAGATACGCAGTATTTT.

The V gene is TRBV4-2, the J gene TRBJ2-1; 14 bases align to TRBD2. V shed 1 base and J 8 bases; nucleotides not matched to a gene: 1. This CDR3 contains 15 residues. Germline values: CDR1 LGHNA, CDR2 YNFKEQ. The CDR3 loop is CASSQGTSGGYEQFF. The CDR3 DNA is TGTGCCAGCAGCCAAGGGACTAGCGGGGGGTATGAGCAGTTCTTC.

CDR3 amino acids: CASMIMSGGQDTQYF. As DNA, the CDR3 is TGCGCCAGCATGATTATGTCGGGAGGACAAGATACGCAGTATTTT. The chain recombines TRBV5-1 with TRBJ2-3; TRBD2 matches 7 bases. Germline values: CDR1 SGHRS, CDR2 YFSETQ. With V trimmed by 6 bases and J by 5 bases, 12 bases remained unmatched. The CDR3 is 15 residues long.

The chain uses TRBV12-2 and TRBJ1-5; TRBD1, the table's D call, was not compared with the DNA. TRBV12-2 is marked as a pseudogene. The CDR3 is 18 residues long. The DNA of the CDR3 is TGTGCAAGTCGCTCAGCCACTTCCGGGACAGGGCAGCATCAGCCCCAGCATTTT. Amino acid sequence: CASRSATSGTGQHQPQHF.

The V gene is TRBV7-9, the J gene TRBJ2-5; D might be TRBD1 (6 bases). The germline V gene encodes CDR1 SEHNR and CDR2 FQNEAQ (reference sequence). The length of the CDR3 is 14 residues. Deletions cut 5 bases from V and 2 bases from J, with 12 bases between. The CDR3 nucleotides read TGTGCCAGCAGCAGGGACAACACTCAAGAGACCCAGTACTTC. It codes for CASSRDNTQETQYF.

The genes are TRBV4-1 and TRBJ1-2; 8 bases fit TRBD1. CDR3 size: 18 residues. V gave up 2 bases and J gave up 2 bases; unmatched junction bases: 13. In germline, CDR1 is MGHRA, CDR2 YSYEKL. CDR3 sequence: CASSQTVEPRGLNYGYTF. DNA of the CDR3: TGCGCCAGCAGCCAAACCGTAGAACCCAGGGGGCTCAACTATGGCTACACCTTC.

The rearrangement links TRBV4-3 to TRBJ1-4; perhaps TRBD1 as D (6 bases). CDR1 is LGHNA, CDR2 YSLEER, per germline. CDR3 length equals 15 residues. Trimming cost V 1 base and J 4 bases, with 10 bases left between them. For the CDR3, the DNA is TGCGCCAGCAGCCAAGCAGGGGCCGGTAATGAAAAACTGTTTTTT. This encodes CASSQAGAGNEKLFF.